These T cell receptor beta chains were read from a single sample in a study of Graves' ophthalmopathy and Graves' hyperthyroidism. One entry per CDR3 protein, called by TCRdb with MiXCR from the multiplex PCR reads. The sample lists roughly 1.1 million distinct CDR3 sequences, about 35% occurring once. The sequenced sample consisted of peripheral blood or thyroid tissue (not recorded which). These receptors originate from an adult man with Graves' hyperthyroidism. Both conserved end residues are part of each CDR3. The D gene is left open where the match is weak. Clone sizes are given selectively: once, few, many, or a class where the clone is expanded.

D,J,size,V,CDR3,DNA
.,TRBJ2-7,.,TRBV30,CAWSTSTGYEQYF,TGCGCCTGGAGTACCTCGACAGGCTACGAGCAGTACTTC
.,TRBJ2-7,many,TRBV25-1,CASSESQGFNEQYF,TGTGCCAGCAGTGAATCTCAGGGTTTCAACGAGCAGTACTTC
.,TRBJ2-7,.,TRBV5-5,CASSPPNYEQYF,TGTGCCAGCAGCCCTCCGAACTACGAGCAGTACTTC
.,TRBJ1-1,many,TRBV29-1,CSVRGGSPNTEAFF,TGCAGCGTCCGTGGAGGGTCCCCGAACACTGAAGCTTTCTTT
.,TRBJ2-5,.,TRBV11-2,CASSLVTGWETQYF,TGTGCCAGCAGCTTAGTCACAGGTTGGGAGACCCAGTACTTC
.,TRBJ1-1,many,TRBV11-3,CASILHAGAGEDTEAFF,TGTGCCAGCATCCTCCATGCAGGGGCGGGGGAGGACACTGAAGCTTTCTTT
.,TRBJ2-3,few,TRBV7-3,CASSLSSAYTDTQYF,TGTGCCAGCAGCTTAAGTAGCGCCTACACAGATACGCAGTATTTT
TRBD1,TRBJ1-6,many,TRBV4-3,CASSQGTGRNSPLHF,TGCGCCAGCAGCCAAGGGACAGGGCGCAATTCACCCCTCCACTTT
.,TRBJ2-7,few,TRBV25-1,CASSSTTTLGSNYEQYF,TGTGCCAGCAGCTCCACCACGACCCTAGGGAGTAACTACGAGCAGTACTTC
TRBD1,TRBJ2-5,.,TRBV5-5,CASSFQGASQETQYF,TGTGCCAGCAGTTTCCAGGGGGCTTCCCAAGAGACCCAGTACTTC
TRBD1,TRBJ2-7,.,TRBV20-1,CSAVGQGVDEQYF,TGCAGTGCTGTCGGACAGGGGGTCGACGAGCAGTACTTC
.,TRBJ1-1,.,TRBV5-1,CASSLMGGPVNTEAFF,TGCGCCAGCAGCTTAATGGGGGGTCCCGTGAACACTGAAGCTTTCTTT
.,TRBJ2-7,.,TRBV10-3,CASSDDSWEKLYEQYF,TGTGCCAGCAGTGACGACAGTTGGGAAAAACTGTACGAGCAGTACTTC
TRBD1,TRBJ1-2,.,TRBV10-2,CASSDRVEGGYTF,TGTGCCAGCAGTGACAGGGTGGAGGGTGGCTACACCTTC
.,TRBJ1-5,many,TRBV2,CASSFTQGFNQPQHF,TGTGCCAGCAGTTTCACTCAGGGCTTCAATCAGCCCCAGCATTTT
.,TRBJ2-5,few,TRBV9,CASSPWGSGGGRQETQYF,TGTGCCAGCAGCCCCTGGGGGTCTGGGGGCGGTCGCCAAGAGACCCAGTACTTC
.,TRBJ1-1,many,TRBV19,CASSPTGSLNTEAFF,TGTGCCAGTAGTCCAACAGGGTCCTTGAACACTGAAGCTTTCTTT
TRBD2,TRBJ2-5,many,TRBV15,CATSRGARGDGGETQYF,TGTGCCACCAGCAGAGGAGCCCGGGGGGATGGTGGAGAGACCCAGTACTTC